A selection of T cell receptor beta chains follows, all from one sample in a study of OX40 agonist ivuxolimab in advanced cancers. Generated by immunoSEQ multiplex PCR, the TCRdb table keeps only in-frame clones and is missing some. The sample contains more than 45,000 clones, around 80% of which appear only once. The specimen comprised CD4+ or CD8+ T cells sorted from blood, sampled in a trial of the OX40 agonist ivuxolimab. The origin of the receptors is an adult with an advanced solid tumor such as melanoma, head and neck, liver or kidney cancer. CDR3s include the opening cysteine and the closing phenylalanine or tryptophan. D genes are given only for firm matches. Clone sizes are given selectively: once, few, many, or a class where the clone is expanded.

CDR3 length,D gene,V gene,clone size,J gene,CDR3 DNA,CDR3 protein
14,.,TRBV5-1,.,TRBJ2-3,TGCGCCAGCAGCTTGGAAGGGCAGGGTCTCTCGCAGTATTTT,CASSLEGQGLSQYF
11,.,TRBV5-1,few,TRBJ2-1,TGCGCCAGCCCCTCCGAGCCGGAGCAGTTCTTC,CASPSEPEQFF
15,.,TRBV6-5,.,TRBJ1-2,TGTGCCAGCAGCCCCCCGTCGGGTGCGGGCTATGGCTACACCTTC,CASSPPSGAGYGYTF
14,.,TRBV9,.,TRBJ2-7,TGTGCCAGCAGCCCCGGGGGGCGGGACGGCGAGCAGTACTTC,CASSPGGRDGEQYF
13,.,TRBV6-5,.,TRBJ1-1,TGTGCCAGCAGTTCCTTGTTGAACACTGAAGCTTTCTTT,CASSSLLNTEAFF
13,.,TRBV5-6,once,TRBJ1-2,TGTGCCAGCAGCTCCGGTTGGGAGGGTGGCTACACCTTC,CASSSGWEGGYTF
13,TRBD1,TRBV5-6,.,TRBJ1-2,TGTGCCAGCAGCTGGGACAGGGGTTATGGCTACACCTTC,CASSWDRGYGYTF
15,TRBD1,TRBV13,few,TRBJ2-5,TGTGCCAGCAGACGGACAGGGGGTTTCCAAGAGACCCAGTACTTC,CASRRTGGFQETQYF
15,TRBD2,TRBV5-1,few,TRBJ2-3,TGCGCCAGCAGACTCGGACTAGCGGGAGCAGATACGCAGTATTTT,CASRLGLAGADTQYF
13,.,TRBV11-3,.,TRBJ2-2,TGTGCCAGCAGGGGGACATCCACCGGGGAGCTGTTTTTT,CASRGTSTGELFF
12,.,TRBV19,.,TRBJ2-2,TGTGCCAGTAGCGAATGGCCCGGGGAGCTGTTTTTT,CASSEWPGELFF
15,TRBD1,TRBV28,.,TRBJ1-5,TGTGCCAGCAGTTTGACAGGGCTCGGAATGCGCCCCCAGCATTTT,CASSLTGLGMRPQHF
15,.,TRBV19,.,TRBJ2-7,TGTGCCAGTAGTATAACCGGGACCGGGGGCTACGAGCAGTACTTC,CASSITGTGGYEQYF
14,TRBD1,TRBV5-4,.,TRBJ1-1,TGTGCCAGCAGCCCTACAGGGACAGGGATTCAAGCTTTCTTT,CASSPTGTGIQAFF
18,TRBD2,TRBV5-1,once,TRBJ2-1,TGCGCCAGCAGCCGGACTAGCGGTTCCCTTAGCTCCTACAATGAGCAGTTCTTC,CASSRTSGSLSSYNEQFF
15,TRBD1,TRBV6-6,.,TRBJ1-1,TGTGCCAGCATCCCGGGACAGGGGTTGAACACTGAAGCTTTCTTT,CASIPGQGLNTEAFF
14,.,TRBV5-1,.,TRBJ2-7,TGCGCCAGCAGCTTGCGGGGGGCCTCCTACGAGCAGTACTTC,CASSLRGASYEQYF
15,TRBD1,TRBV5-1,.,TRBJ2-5,TGCGCCAGCAGCTCGGGACAGATATTCCAAGAGACCCAGTACTTC,CASSSGQIFQETQYF
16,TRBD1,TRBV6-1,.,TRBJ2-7,TGTGCCAGCAGTGTAGCCCTCAGGGGGCGGTCCTACGAGCAGTACTTC,CASSVALRGRSYEQYF
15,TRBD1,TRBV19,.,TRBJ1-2,TGTGCCAGTAGTATAGGGACAGGGAGCGTCGATGGCTACACCTTC,CASSIGTGSVDGYTF
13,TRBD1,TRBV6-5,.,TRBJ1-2,TGTGCCAGCAGGGGGACAGGGGGCTATGGCTACACCTTC,CASRGTGGYGYTF
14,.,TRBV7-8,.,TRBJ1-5,TGTGCCAGCAGCTTAGCCCGGGGCAATCAGCCCCAGCATTTT,CASSLARGNQPQHF
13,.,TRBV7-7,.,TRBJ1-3,TGTGCCAGCAGCTTAGGCTCTGGAAACACCATATATTTT,CASSLGSGNTIYF
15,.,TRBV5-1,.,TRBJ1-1,TGCGCCAGCAGCTTGTTGGGGGGGCTGGGCACTGAAGCTTTCTTT,CASSLLGGLGTEAFF
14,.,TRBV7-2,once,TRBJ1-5,TGTGCCAGCAGCCCACAGGGAAGCAATCGGCCCCAGCATTTT,CASSPQGSNRPQHF
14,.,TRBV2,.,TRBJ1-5,TGTGCCAGCAGCCGTACACCCACGGGGCAGCCCCAGCATTTT,CASSRTPTGQPQHF
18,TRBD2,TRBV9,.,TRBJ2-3,TGTGCCAGCAGCGTAGACGGGACTAGCGGGGCTAGCACAGATACGCAGTATTTT,CASSVDGTSGASTDTQYF
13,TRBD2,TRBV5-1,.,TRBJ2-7,TGCGCTTCACAGAGCGGGGCCGGGTACGAGCAGTACTTC,CASQSGAGYEQYF
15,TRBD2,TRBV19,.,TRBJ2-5,TGTGCCAGTACAAGGGGACTAGCGGGAGCAGAGACCCAGTACTTC,CASTRGLAGAETQYF
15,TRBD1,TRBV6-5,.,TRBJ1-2,TGTGCCAGCAGTTCCCAACAGGGGGCAGGCTATGGCTACACCTTC,CASSSQQGAGYGYTF
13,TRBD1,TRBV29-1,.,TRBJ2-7,TGCAGCGCGGGGACAGGGGCCTCCTACGAGCAGTACTTC,CSAGTGASYEQYF
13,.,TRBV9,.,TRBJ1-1,TGTGCCACCTCCTGGGGGGGGAACACTGAAGCTTTCTTT,CATSWGGNTEAFF
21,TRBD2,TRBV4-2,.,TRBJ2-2,TGTGCCAGCAGCCCCATTTATTATAGCGGGAGGGCTTCGTCGGGCACCGGGGAGCTGTTTTTT,CASSPIYYSGRASSGTGELFF
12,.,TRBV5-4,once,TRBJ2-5,TGTGCCAGCAGCTTGGAGGGGGAGACCCAGTACTTC,CASSLEGETQYF
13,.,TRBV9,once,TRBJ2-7,TGTGCCAGCAGCCTCGGACAGAATTACGAGCAGTACTTC,CASSLGQNYEQYF
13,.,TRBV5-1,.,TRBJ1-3,TGCGCCAGCAGCTTGTCCCAGGGAAACACCATATATTTT,CASSLSQGNTIYF
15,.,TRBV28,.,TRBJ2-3,TGTGCCAGCAGTTTTGGTGAAGCTAGCACAGATACGCAGTATTTT,CASSFGEASTDTQYF
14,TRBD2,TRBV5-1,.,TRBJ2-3,TGCGCCAGCAGCTTATCGACTAGCGAGGATACGCAGTATTTT,CASSLSTSEDTQYF
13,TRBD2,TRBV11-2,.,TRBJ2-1,TGTGCCAGCAGCTTAACGGGGGGGAATGAGCAGTTCTTC,CASSLTGGNEQFF
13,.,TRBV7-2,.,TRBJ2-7,TGTGCCAGCAGCTTACAAAGCTCCTACGAGCAGTACTTC,CASSLQSSYEQYF